The next 4 T cell receptor beta chains were all read from a single sample in a study of blood T cell repertoires in COVID-19. TCRdb's table, derived via immunoSEQ multiplex PCR, lists solely in-frame clones and lacks some. The sample has about 230,000 clones; approximately 80% are singletons. Sequenced: peripheral blood. Receptors were obtained from a man aged 35 to 55 with acute or convalescent COVID-19.

The chain recombines TRBV6-4 with TRBJ1-4; maybe TRBD1 (6 bases). CDR1 is MRHNA, CDR2 SNTAGT, per germline. This CDR3 comprises 13 residues. The V end lost 3 bases, the J end lost 7 bases, and 9 bases lay between the germline ends. In DNA, the CDR3 is TGTGCCAGCAGTGATGTAGGGGGTGAAAAACTGTTTTTT. Amino acid sequence: CASSDVGGEKLFF.

The chain is built from TRBV5-8 and TRBJ1-1, with 7 bases matching TRBD1. V gave up 1 base and J gave up 1 base; unmatched junction bases: 7. The CDR3 runs to 16 residues. Germline CDR1 reads SGHTS; CDR2 reads YDEGEE. CDR3: CASSLWVTGKNTEAFF. The CDR3 nucleotides read TGTGCCAGCAGCTTGTGGGTGACAGGGAAGAACACTGAAGCTTTCTTT.

The chain carries TRBV6-2 or TRBV6-3 and TRBJ2-1, with D perhaps TRBD2 (6 bases). CDR1 and CDR2 from the germline V gene are MNHEY and SVGEGT. The ends were cut back, 6 bases at V and 3 bases at J, with 12 bases in the middle. This CDR3 has 14 amino acids. For the CDR3, the DNA is TGTGCCAGCAGCCCGGGACTCAACTACAATGAGCAGTTCTTC. It codes for CASSPGLNYNEQFF.

This sequence joins TRBV3-1 (or the pseudogene TRBV3-2) and TRBJ1-1; 8 bases are shared with TRBD1. Germline loops: CDR1 LGHDT, CDR2 YNNKEL (reference sequence). The CDR3 has 15 residues. V shed 6 bases and J 3 bases; nucleotides not matched to a gene: 9. The DNA for the CDR3 is TGTGCCAGCAGTTACCCGACAGGGGCGGACACTGAAGCTTTCTTT. It specifies CASSYPTGADTEAFF.